The 27 T cell receptor beta chains given below trace back to one sample, sequenced in a study of vaccination and CD4 T cells after COVID-19. The treatment here: approximately nine-day PBMC culture with coronavirus spike peptide pools or control peptides (ViraFEST assay). Oncomine TCR Beta short-read sequencing was applied to DNA from cultured CD4+ T cells. In TCRdb, the PCR reads were re-called with MiXCR into one record per CDR3 protein. The table has under 20,000 distinct CDR3 sequences, roughly 51% seen once; the top ten hold 30% to 35%. The antigens of these receptors remain unknown. Sequencing was performed on cultured CD4+ T cells from blood, taken after SARS-CoV-2 vaccination. These receptors were taken from a human donor with COVID-19.

This chain joins TRBV20-1 and TRBJ2-3; a weak D match, TRBD2 (6 bases). The V end lost 1 base, the J end lost 1 base, and 9 bases lay between the germline ends. This CDR3 is built from 14 residues. CDR1 DFQATT and CDR2 SNEGSKA come from the germline V gene (reference sequence). The CDR3 region is CSARVGEGTDTQYF. CDR3 bases: TGCAGTGCTAGAGTTGGGGAGGGCACAGATACGCAGTATTTT.

This chain links TRBV6-2 or TRBV6-3 with TRBJ2-1, with unresolved D. The CDR3 sequence is 13 residues long. Germline assignment: CDR1 MNHEY and CDR2 SVGEGT. Trimming removed 4 bases at V and 2 bases at J, with 6 bases between. The CDR3 protein is CASSFGTYNEQFF. The CDR3 region has the DNA TGTGCCAGCAGTTTCGGAACCTACAATGAGCAGTTCTTC.

The chain has TRBV20-1 and TRBJ2-5; possible D gene TRBD2, 5 bases. The germline V gene has CDR1 DFQATT and CDR2 SNEGSKA (reference sequence). CDR3 length: 14 residues. Between the trimmed V and J ends, which lost 6 bases and 2 bases, there was a span of 16 bases. CDR3 sequence reads: CSAPTSGKQETQYF. Here the CDR3 DNA reads TGCAGTGCCCCGACATCCGGGAAACAAGAGACCCAGTACTTC.

A few counts support this clonotype. The gene calls are TRBV6-1 and TRBJ1-5, with unresolved D. Trimming left V 9 bases short and J 0 bases short, with 9 bases between. There are 13 residues in the CDR3. Germline V gene sequence: CDR1 MNHNS, CDR2 SASEGT. The CDR3: CARARNSNQPQHF. The CDR3 DNA sequence: TGTGCCAGGGCGAGGAATAGCAATCAGCCCCAGCATTTT.

This clonotype was observed once. The chain couples TRBV20-1 to TRBJ2-7; 11 bases match TRBD1. The germline V gene has CDR1 DFQATT and CDR2 SNEGSKA (reference sequence). The CDR3 extends over 14 amino acids. V lost 7 bases to trimming and J lost 3 bases; unmatched junction nucleotides: 8. Written as DNA, the CDR3 is TGCAGTGTCAGGGGAGGGACAGGGGGCTACGAGCAGTACTTC. Translated: CSVRGGTGGYEQYF.

V and J are TRBV29-1 and TRBJ1-1; D is uncertain. This CDR3 contains 14 residues. Deletions cut 6 bases from V and 4 bases from J, with 18 bases between. Germline values: CDR1 SQVTM, CDR2 ANQGSEA. The CDR3 region is CSVEGRLSRTEAFF. The CDR3 coding sequence is TGCAGCGTGGAGGGCCGGTTGAGTCGCACTGAAGCTTTCTTT. Drawing the rest from reference TRBV29-1 and TRBJ1-1, the complete variable domain is SAVISQKPSRDICQRGTSLTIQCQVDSQVTMMFWYRQQPGQSLTLIATANQGSEATYESGFVIDKFPISRPNLTFSTLTVSNMSPEDSSIYLCSVEGRLSRTEAFFGQGTRLTVV.

This clonotype has just a few counts. The chain carries TRBV2 and TRBJ2-2, with D tentatively TRBD1 or TRBD2 (5 bases each). V shed 6 bases and J shed 1 base, with 9 bases lying between them. This CDR3 comprises 14 residues. Germline V gene data show CDR1 as SNHLY and CDR2 as FYNNEI. Here the CDR3 DNA reads TGTGCCAGCAGATGGGACCTGAACACCGGGGAGCTGTTTTTT. It specifies CASRWDLNTGELFF.

The chain is built from TRBV7-8 and TRBJ1-2; D is possibly TRBD1 (5 bases). The V gene lost 5 bases and the J gene lost 4 bases, with 11 bases spanning the gap. From germline, CDR1 is SGHVS and CDR2 FQNEAQ. The CDR3 runs 13 residues. The CDR3 loop reads CASSPRGIYGYTF. In nucleotides, the CDR3 is TGTGCCAGCAGCCCCCGGGGCATCTATGGCTACACCTTC.

J is TRBJ1-3 and V is TRBV7-6; D is undetermined. Germline V gene lookup returns CDR1 SGHVS and CDR2 FNYEAQ. This CDR3 contains 13 residues. Trimming left V 5 bases short and J 9 bases short, with 14 bases between. CDR3 nucleotides: TGTGCCAGCAGCCCAGACCCGGCAGGCACCATATATTTT. Its translation is CASSPDPAGTIYF.

This clonotype turned up a few times. The chain carries TRBV25-1 and TRBJ1-5; the D is unclear. The V end lost 5 bases, the J end lost 0 bases, and 2 bases lay between the germline ends. The CDR3 is 12 amino acids. Per the germline V gene, CDR1 is MGHDK and CDR2 is SYGVNS. Here the CDR3 reads CASSHSNQPQHF. CDR3 bases: TGTGCCAGCAGTCATAGCAATCAGCCCCAGCATTTT.

This chain joins TRBV20-1 and TRBJ2-2, with 7 bases fitting TRBD1. Germline V gene sequence: CDR1 DFQATT, CDR2 SNEGSKA (reference sequence). The CDR3 has 15 residues. V shed 6 bases, J shed 3 bases, and the junction held 10 bases outside the gene matches. CDR3 residues: CSANRGGSYTGELFF. The CDR3 DNA reads as TGCAGTGCCAACCGAGGGGGCTCTTACACCGGGGAGCTGTTTTTT.

This clonotype turned up a few times. Here the CDR3 reads CASSSPQSSYNSPLHF. In DNA form, the CDR3 reads TGTGCCAGCAGTTCCCCACAGAGCTCCTATAATTCACCCCTCCACTTT. The chain combines TRBV27 with TRBJ1-6; D is unresolved. Germline V gives CDR1 MNHEY, CDR2 SMNVEV (reference sequence). With 4 bases removed from V and 0 bases from J, the gap between germline ends came to 10 bases. The CDR3 contains 16 residues.

The J gene is TRBJ2-7, the V gene TRBV15; 10 nucleotides line up with TRBD1. CDR1 and CDR2 (germline): LNHNV, YYDKDF (reference sequence). Trimming at V came to 5 bases and at J to 0 bases, leaving 7 bases not matched to a gene. This CDR3 has 16 amino acids. The CDR3 DNA follows: TGTGCCACCAGCGCCGGATGGGACAGGGGCTCCTACGAGCAGTACTTC. It specifies CATSAGWDRGSYEQYF.

The chain links TRBV20-1 to TRBJ1-2; the D gene is possibly TRBD1 (6 bases). Per germline, CDR1 DFQATT and CDR2 SNEGSKA (reference sequence). The V end was cut by 0 bases, the J end by 4 bases, with 12 bases between. This CDR3 spans 14 amino acids. CDR3 DNA: TGCAGTGCTAGAGAGGCAGGGGATATCTATGGCTACACCTTC. This encodes CSAREAGDIYGYTF.

This clonotype was seen more than once but under ten times. The gene calls are TRBV7-3 and TRBJ2-5; D is unclear. The ends were cut back, 2 bases at V and 5 bases at J, with 9 bases in the middle. This CDR3 region has 13 residues. CDR1 is SGHTA and CDR2 is FQGTGA in the germline V gene. The CDR3 loop is CASSLEVRETQYF. The DNA for the CDR3 is TGTGCCAGCAGCTTAGAAGTCAGGGAGACCCAGTACTTC. Filled out from reference TRBV7-3 and TRBJ2-5, the complete variable domain reads GAGVSQTPSNKVTEKGKYVELRCDPISGHTALYWYRQSLGQGPEFLIYFQGTGAADDSGLPNDRFFAVRPEGSVSTLKIQRTERGDSAVYLCASSLEVRETQYFGPGTRLLVL.

This rearrangement joins TRBV2 to TRBJ1-6; D is possibly TRBD1 (6 bases). The germline V and J ends were trimmed by 4 bases and 8 bases, with 15 bases remaining between them. Looked up from germline, CDR1 is SNHLY and CDR2 is FYNNEI. The CDR3 contains 15 residues. The chain's CDR3 is CASSALTRGDSPLHF. CDR3 nucleotides: TGTGCCAGCAGTGCCCTGACGAGGGGGGATTCACCCCTCCACTTT.

The sample holds one count of this clonotype. CDR3 protein: CATGGGGFTDTQYF. DNA for the CDR3: TGTGCCACGGGGGGCGGGGGGTTCACAGATACGCAGTATTTT. This chain connects TRBV27 to TRBJ2-3, with TRBD2 matching over 8 bases. V was pared by 10 bases and J by 2 bases, with 8 bases of the junction left unmatched. The germline V gene has CDR1 MNHEY and CDR2 SMNVEV (reference sequence). CDR3 length: 14 amino acids.

The rearrangement links TRBV6-1 to TRBJ1-2, with 7 bases identical to TRBD1. The CDR3 spans 14 residues. Germline loops: CDR1 MNHNS, CDR2 SASEGT. The junction had 7 bases not matched to a gene; V was cut back by 5 bases and J by 4 bases. CDR3 DNA: TGTGCCAGCAGTCCGCAGGGACAGAGCTATGGCTACACCTTC. Amino acids: CASSPQGQSYGYTF.

The chain joins TRBV20-1 to TRBJ1-5; 8 bases align to TRBD1. CDR1 and CDR2 (germline): DFQATT, SNEGSKA (reference sequence). The trim removed 4 bases at V and 0 bases at J, leaving 5 bases unmatched. The CDR3 loop spans 15 amino acids. In DNA, the CDR3 is TGCAGTGCTACGTTAACAGGGGGTAGCAATCAGCCCCAGCATTTT. Its translation is CSATLTGGSNQPQHF.

The chain employs TRBV7-2 and TRBJ2-7, with D possibly being TRBD2 (6 bases). The CDR3 covers 13 residues. Between the trimmed V and J ends, which lost 7 bases and 1 base, there was a span of 11 bases. Germline CDR1 SGHTA, CDR2 FQGNSA. CDR3 sequence: CASTGTGSYEQYF. CDR3 nucleotides: TGTGCCAGCACCGGGACTGGATCCTACGAGCAGTACTTC.

This clonotype showed up just once. J is TRBJ1-2 and V is TRBV25-1; 9 nucleotides match TRBD1. Germline assignment: CDR1 MGHDK and CDR2 SYGVNS. V was pared by 5 bases and J by 4 bases, with 5 bases of the junction left unmatched. There are 14 residues in the CDR3. This CDR3 is CASSRGTGLYGYTF. CDR3 coding DNA: TGTGCCAGCAGTAGAGGGACAGGGCTCTATGGCTACACCTTC.

This rearrangement joins TRBV7-2 to TRBJ2-3, with 10 bases fitting TRBD2. There are 16 residues in the CDR3. CDR1 is SGHTA, CDR2 FQGNSA, per germline. V dropped 4 bases and J dropped 0; count of bases not matched to a gene: 4. CDR3 coding DNA: TGTGCCAGCAGCTCGGGGACTAGCGTTAGCACAGATACGCAGTATTTT. Translated: CASSSGTSVSTDTQYF.

J is TRBJ2-7 and V is TRBV6-1; no clear D gene. This CDR3 contains 12 residues. With 8 bases removed from V and 2 bases from J, the gap between germline ends came to 10 bases. Germline V lookup: CDR1 MNHNS, CDR2 SASEGT. For the CDR3, the DNA is TGTGCCAGCCGGAAGGGAACCTACGAGCAGTACTTC. This translates into CASRKGTYEQYF.

This clonotype was observed a few times. The rearrangement links TRBV20-1 to TRBJ2-1; 7 positions agree with TRBD2. This CDR3 contains 13 residues. V lost 3 bases and J lost 6; bases outside the gene matches: 5. Germline loops: CDR1 DFQATT, CDR2 SNEGSKA (reference sequence). This chain's CDR3 is CSASGLGRNEQFF. The CDR3 DNA follows: TGCAGTGCTAGCGGACTAGGACGCAATGAGCAGTTCTTC.

This chain uses TRBV7-3 with TRBJ1-6; possible D gene TRBD1, 6 bases. The germline V gene has CDR1 SGHTA and CDR2 FQGTGA. This CDR3 contains 14 residues. The V end lost 4 bases, the J end lost 7 bases, and 11 bases lay between the germline ends. The CDR3 coding sequence is TGTGCCAGCAGCTATCAGGGGTCCAATTCACCCCTCCACTTT. Translation: CASSYQGSNSPLHF.

This clonotype was observed a handful of times. The rearrangement uses TRBV11-1 and TRBJ2-5; D not certain. Trimming took 1 base from V and 2 from J, leaving 5 bases between them. This CDR3 has 13 residues. Germline CDR1 is SGHAT and CDR2 is FQDESV (reference sequence). CDR3: CASSLGLQETQYF. The CDR3 bases are TGTGCCAGCAGCTTAGGACTTCAAGAGACCCAGTACTTC.

This chain links TRBV19 with TRBJ1-5; no clear D. Deletions cut 6 bases from V and 6 bases from J, with 9 bases between. Germline values: CDR1 LNHDA, CDR2 SQIVND (reference sequence). This CDR3 spans 12 amino acids. CDR3 DNA: TGTGCCAGTAGGACTCTCCCTCAGCCCCAGCATTTT. This encodes CASRTLPQPQHF.